The entry that follows covers one TCR beta chain sequence. Germline V gene lookup returns CDR1 SGHTA and CDR2 FQGTGA. The V gene end was trimmed by 2 bases and the J gene end by 1 base; junction bases not matched to a gene: 3. The CDR3 runs to 16 residues. This sample was taken from a study of cytomegalovirus exposure and HLA in healthy donors. A multiplex PCR was run with 60 Vbeta primers and 13 Jbeta primers. Some clones are missing from TCRdb's copy, which holds only in-frame ones; the method was immunoSEQ multiplex PCR. The top ten hold 2% to 2.5% of the sample, which has 150,000 to 200,000 clones, about 72% seen once.

J is TRBJ2-3 and V is TRBV7-3; 10 bases agree with TRBD2. The source material was PBMCs. The receptor's source is a human donor in good health. The CDR3 DNA reads TGTGCCAGCAGCTTAGTCCTAGCGGGGGGCACAGATACGCAGTATTTT. As protein: CASSLVLAGGTDTQYF. The full variable domain, in which reference TRBV7-3 and TRBJ2-3 provide the parts outside the CDR3, is GAGVSQTPSNKVTEKGKYVELRCDPISGHTALYWYRQSLGQGPEFLIYFQGTGAADDSGLPNDRFFAVRPEGSVSTLKIQRTERGDSAVYLCASSLVLAGGTDTQYFGPGTRLTVL.